These 23 T cell receptor beta chains share one sample of origin, sequenced in a study of monozygotic twins with inflammatory bowel disease. After re-calling the 5' RACE reads, TCRdb lists one entry per CDR3 protein, DNA absent. The sample includes under 150,000 distinct CDR3 sequences. Material for sequencing was blood. The receptors shown here come from a human donor with ulcerative colitis or Crohn's disease, or a healthy co-twin of an affected twin (not recorded which).

This chain links TRBV11-2 with TRBJ2-7; the TRBD1 assignment by TCRdb is unverifiable without DNA. The CDR3 runs 14 residues. Germline assignment: CDR1 SGHAT and CDR2 FQNNGV. CDR3 residues: CASSWGFSAYEQYF. Based on the CDR3 plus reference TRBV11-2 and TRBJ2-7, the full variable domain is EAGVAQSPRYKIIEKRQSVAFWCNPISGHATLYWYQQILGQGPKLLIQFQNNGVVDDSQLPKDRFSAERLKGVDSTLKIQPAKLEDSAVYLCASSWGFSAYEQYFGPGTRLTVT.

The chain joins TRBV11-1 to TRBJ2-3; TCRdb proposes TRBD1, but this gene call is untestable without DNA. Germline V gene data show CDR1 as SGHAT and CDR2 as FQDESV (reference sequence). The CDR3 covers 18 residues. CDR3 residues: CASSLVDRGSTHTDTQYF.

This rearrangement joins TRBV20-1 to TRBJ1-2; TCRdb gives TRBD1 as the D gene, but with no DNA this cannot be confirmed. Germline values: CDR1 DFQATT, CDR2 SNEGSKA (reference sequence). The CDR3 length is 14 residues. This chain's CDR3 is CSARVRDRGYGYTF.

The rearrangement joins TRBV5-1 to TRBJ1-2; as DNA is missing, the TRBD1 call by TCRdb cannot be tested. Germline CDR1 SGHRS, CDR2 YFSETQ. The CDR3 consists of 14 residues. This CDR3 is CASGAATGNYGYTF.

The J gene is TRBJ1-5, the V gene TRBV5-1; TCRdb selects TRBD1, and the lack of DNA leaves this call unchecked. Germline CDR1 is SGHRS and CDR2 is YFSETQ. The CDR3 contains 15 residues. The CDR3 protein is CASSLDGGPGQPQHF.

This chain connects TRBV20-1 to TRBJ2-2; TCRdb reports TRBD1, a call that lacks DNA to check it against. This CDR3 is 14 amino acids long. CDR1 and CDR2 from the germline V gene are DFQATT and SNEGSKA (reference sequence). The CDR3 loop is CSASNRGRPGELFF.

The chain joins TRBV7-2 to TRBJ2-7; without DNA, the TCRdb call of TRBD1 cannot be checked. This CDR3 region has 14 residues. Germline V gene data show CDR1 as SGHTA and CDR2 as FQGNSA. The CDR3 protein is CASSLQRDSYEQYF.

This chain connects TRBV18 to TRBJ1-6; TCRdb gives TRBD1 as the D gene, but with no DNA this cannot be confirmed. Germline lookup yields CDR1 KGHSH and CDR2 LQKENI. The CDR3 is made up of 16 amino acids. The CDR3 region is CASSPLESGIYSPLHF.

This chain uses TRBV6-2 or TRBV6-3 with TRBJ1-6. The CDR3 covers 17 residues. Germline lookup yields CDR1 MNHEY and CDR2 SVGEGT. The CDR3 reads CASSSPRTQLAGSPLHF.

V usage is TRBV5-8 and J usage is TRBJ1-2. The CDR3 spans 16 residues. Germline CDR1 reads SGHTS; CDR2 reads YDEGEE. Here the CDR3 reads CASSLDPRTDNYGYTF.

The genes are TRBV5-1 and TRBJ2-7; TCRdb calls TRBD1, which cannot be checked without DNA. CDR3 length: 15 amino acids. The germline CDR1 and CDR2 sequences are SGHRS and YFSETQ. The CDR3 spells CASSPRPQGSYEQYF.

This chain joins TRBV25-1 and TRBJ2-3; TCRdb's D call of TRBD2 is untestable without DNA. CDR3 length equals 14 residues. Germline loops: CDR1 MGHDK, CDR2 SYGVNS. The CDR3 protein is CASLARGRTDTQYF.

J is TRBJ2-2 and V is TRBV5-4. Germline CDR1 and CDR2: SGHNT and YYREEE (reference sequence). The CDR3 extends over 14 amino acids. The CDR3 here is CASSLDTSSGELFF.

The chain couples TRBV6-5 to TRBJ1-1; TCRdb lists TRBD1, though no DNA is available to test this call. This CDR3 region has 14 residues. From germline, CDR1 is MNHEY and CDR2 SVGAGI. CDR3 amino acids: CASSYSQGGTEAFF.

This sequence joins TRBV4-3 and TRBJ2-4; TCRdb returns TRBD1, unconfirmable since there is no DNA. The CDR3 totals 12 residues. Germline CDR1 reads LGHNA; CDR2 reads YSLEER. The CDR3 sequence: CASSHPGSSQYF.

This chain joins TRBV27 and TRBJ1-6. This CDR3 has 18 residues. Looked up from germline, CDR1 is MNHEY and CDR2 is SMNVEV (reference sequence). The CDR3: CASSLSEGPSSYNSPLHF.

The chain employs TRBV7-3 and TRBJ2-7; TCRdb gives TRBD1 as the D gene, but with no DNA this cannot be confirmed. The CDR3 has 14 amino acids. CDR1 and CDR2 (germline): SGHTA, FQGTGA. The CDR3 protein is CASSMGQGGYEQYF. The variable domain in full, with the rest retrieved from reference TRBV7-3 and TRBJ2-7, is GAGVSQTPSNKVTEKGKYVELRCDPISGHTALYWYRQSLGQGPEFLIYFQGTGAADDSGLPNDRFFAVRPEGSVSTLKIQRTERGDSAVYLCASSMGQGGYEQYFGPGTRLTVT.

The V call is TRBV19, the J call TRBJ2-3; no DNA is available, so the TRBD1 call from TCRdb remains unchecked. Germline-derived CDR1 and CDR2 are LNHDA and SQIVND (reference sequence). This CDR3 region has 17 residues. The CDR3 loop reads CASSIGLGRISTDTQYF.

The chain links TRBV5-1 to TRBJ2-7; TCRdb's D call, TRBD2, is unchecked because there is no DNA. The CDR3 is 15 amino acids. Germline V CDR1 and CDR2: SGHRS, YFSETQ. The CDR3 region is CASSLVGLGAYEQYF. Supplemented by reference TRBV5-1 and TRBJ2-7, the full variable domain reads KAGVTQTPRYLIKTRGQQVTLSCSPISGHRSVSWYQQTPGQGLQFLFEYFSETQRNKGNFPGRFSGRQFSNSRSEMNVSTLELGDSALYLCASSLVGLGAYEQYFGPGTRLTVT.

The rearrangement uses TRBV18 and TRBJ1-6; TCRdb picks TRBD1, but there is no DNA to check that call. There are 15 residues in the CDR3. Germline assignment: CDR1 KGHSH and CDR2 LQKENI. The CDR3 is CASSPGTGGNSPLHF.

The V gene is TRBV12-3 or TRBV12-4, the J gene TRBJ2-1. The CDR3 is 15 residues long. CDR3 residues: CASSQSGATYNEQFF.

CDR3 amino acids: CASRSQGLTTYEQYF. V is TRBV5-1 and J is TRBJ2-7; TCRdb picks TRBD1, but there is no DNA to check that call. CDR1 and CDR2 from the germline V gene are SGHRS and YFSETQ. The CDR3 sequence is 15 residues long.

The chain is built from TRBV7-2 and TRBJ1-2; checking the TCRdb D call of TRBD1 is not possible without DNA. Germline CDR1 and CDR2: SGHTA and FQGNSA. CDR3 length equals 15 residues. The CDR3 sequence: CASSLGTGNYYGYTF.